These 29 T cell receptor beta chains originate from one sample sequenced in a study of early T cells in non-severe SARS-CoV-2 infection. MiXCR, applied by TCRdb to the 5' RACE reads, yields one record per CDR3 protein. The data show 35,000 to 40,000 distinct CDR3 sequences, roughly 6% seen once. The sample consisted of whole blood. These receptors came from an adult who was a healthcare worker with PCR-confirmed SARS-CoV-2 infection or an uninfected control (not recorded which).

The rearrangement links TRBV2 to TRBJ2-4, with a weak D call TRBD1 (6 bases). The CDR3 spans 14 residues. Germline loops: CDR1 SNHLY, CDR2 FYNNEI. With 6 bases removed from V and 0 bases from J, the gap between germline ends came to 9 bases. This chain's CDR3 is CASRRTEAKNIQYF. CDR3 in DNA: TGTGCCAGCAGGCGGACAGAAGCCAAAAACATTCAGTACTTC.

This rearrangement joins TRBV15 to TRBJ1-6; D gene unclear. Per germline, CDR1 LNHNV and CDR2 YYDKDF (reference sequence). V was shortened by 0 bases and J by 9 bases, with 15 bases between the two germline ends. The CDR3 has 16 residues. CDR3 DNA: TGTGCCACCAGCAGAGATAAAAAGCCTATGGGTTCACCCCTCCACTTT. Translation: CATSRDKKPMGSPLHF.

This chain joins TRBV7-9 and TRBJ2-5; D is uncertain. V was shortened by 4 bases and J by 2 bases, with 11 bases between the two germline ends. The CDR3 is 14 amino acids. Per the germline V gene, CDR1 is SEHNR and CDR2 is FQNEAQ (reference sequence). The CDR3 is CASSSWAVQETQYF. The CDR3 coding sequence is TGTGCCAGCAGCTCGTGGGCGGTTCAAGAGACCCAGTACTTC. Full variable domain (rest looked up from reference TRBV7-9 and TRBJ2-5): DTGVSQNPRHKITKRGQNVTFRCDPISEHNRLYWYRQTLGQGPEFLTYFQNEAQLEKSRLLSDRFSAERPKGSFSTLEIQRTEQGDSAMYLCASSSWAVQETQYFGPGTRLLVL.

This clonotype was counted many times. DNA of the CDR3: TGCGCCAGCAGTATGGGGGCGGACAATGAGCAGTTCTTC. Translation gives CASSMGADNEQFF. The chain carries TRBV5-1 and TRBJ2-1, with D perhaps TRBD1 (6 bases). Deletions cut 5 bases from V and 5 bases from J, with 11 bases between. The CDR3 contains 13 residues. Germline V gives CDR1 SGHRS, CDR2 YFSETQ. Full variable domain (missing parts from reference TRBV5-1 and TRBJ2-1): KAGVTQTPRYLIKTRGQQVTLSCSPISGHRSVSWYQQTPGQGLQFLFEYFSETQRNKGNFPGRFSGRQFSNSRSEMNVSTLELGDSALYLCASSMGADNEQFFGPGTRLTVL.

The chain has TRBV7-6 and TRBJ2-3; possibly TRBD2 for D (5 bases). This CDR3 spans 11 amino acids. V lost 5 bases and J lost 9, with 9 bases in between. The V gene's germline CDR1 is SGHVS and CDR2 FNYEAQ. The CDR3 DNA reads TGTGCCAGCAGCGCCGGGGAGACGCAGTATTTT. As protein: CASSAGETQYF.

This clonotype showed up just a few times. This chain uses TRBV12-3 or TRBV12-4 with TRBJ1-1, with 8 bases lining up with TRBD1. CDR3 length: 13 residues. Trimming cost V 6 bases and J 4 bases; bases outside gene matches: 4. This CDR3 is CASRKDRATEAFF. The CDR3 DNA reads TGTGCCAGCAGAAAGGACAGGGCCACTGAAGCTTTCTTT.

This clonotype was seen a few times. The CDR3, as DNA: TGCGCCAGCAGCTTGGATAGCCAGGCGGGAGGGCCCTACAATGAGCAGTTCTTC. As protein: CASSLDSQAGGPYNEQFF. The chain is built from TRBV5-1 and TRBJ2-1; 9 bases line up with TRBD2. CDR3 length equals 18 residues. The J segment lost 2 bases and the V segment lost 0 bases, leaving 9 bases of the junction unmatched. Per germline, CDR1 SGHRS and CDR2 YFSETQ. Complete variable domain (other parts from reference TRBV5-1 and TRBJ2-1): KAGVTQTPRYLIKTRGQQVTLSCSPISGHRSVSWYQQTPGQGLQFLFEYFSETQRNKGNFPGRFSGRQFSNSRSEMNVSTLELGDSALYLCASSLDSQAGGPYNEQFFGPGTRLTVL.

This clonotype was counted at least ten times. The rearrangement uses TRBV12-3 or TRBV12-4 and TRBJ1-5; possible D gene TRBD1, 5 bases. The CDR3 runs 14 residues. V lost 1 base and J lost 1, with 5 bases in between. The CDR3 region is CASSLGQSNQPQHF. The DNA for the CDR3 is TGTGCCAGCAGTTTAGGACAGAGCAATCAGCCCCAGCATTTT.

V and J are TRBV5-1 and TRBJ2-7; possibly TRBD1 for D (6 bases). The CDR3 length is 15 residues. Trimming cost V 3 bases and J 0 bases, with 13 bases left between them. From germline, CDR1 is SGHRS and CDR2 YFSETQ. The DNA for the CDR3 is TGCGCCAGCAGCTATCAAGGGGGTTACTCCTACGAGCAGTACTTC. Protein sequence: CASSYQGGYSYEQYF. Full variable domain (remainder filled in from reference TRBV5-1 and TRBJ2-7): KAGVTQTPRYLIKTRGQQVTLSCSPISGHRSVSWYQQTPGQGLQFLFEYFSETQRNKGNFPGRFSGRQFSNSRSEMNVSTLELGDSALYLCASSYQGGYSYEQYFGPGTRLTVT.

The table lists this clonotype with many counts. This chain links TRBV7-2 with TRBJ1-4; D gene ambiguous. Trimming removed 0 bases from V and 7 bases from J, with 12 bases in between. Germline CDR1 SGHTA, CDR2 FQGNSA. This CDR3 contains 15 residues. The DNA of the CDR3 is TGTGCCAGCAGCTTAGCTCCGGGAGGAATTGAAAAACTGTTTTTT. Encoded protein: CASSLAPGGIEKLFF.

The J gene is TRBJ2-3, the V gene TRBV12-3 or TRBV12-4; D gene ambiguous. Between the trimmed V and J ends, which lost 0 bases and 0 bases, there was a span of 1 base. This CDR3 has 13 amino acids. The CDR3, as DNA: TGTGCCAGCAGTTTAGCTAGCACAGATACGCAGTATTTT. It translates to CASSLASTDTQYF.

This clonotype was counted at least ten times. In nucleotides, the CDR3 is TGTGCCACCAGTGATGGACAGATCTACAATGAGCAGTTCTTC. It codes for CATSDGQIYNEQFF. The rearrangement links TRBV24-1 to TRBJ2-1, with D maybe TRBD1 (6 bases). This CDR3 contains 14 residues. Deletions cut 3 bases from V and 3 bases from J, with 8 bases between. Germline V CDR1 and CDR2: KGHDR, SFDVKD.

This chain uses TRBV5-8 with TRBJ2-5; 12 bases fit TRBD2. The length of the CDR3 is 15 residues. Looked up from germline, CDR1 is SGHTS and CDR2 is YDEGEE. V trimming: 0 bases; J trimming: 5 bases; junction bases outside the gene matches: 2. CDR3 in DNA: TGTGCCAGCAGCTTGGGACTAGCGGGGGTGGAGACCCAGTACTTC. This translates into CASSLGLAGVETQYF.

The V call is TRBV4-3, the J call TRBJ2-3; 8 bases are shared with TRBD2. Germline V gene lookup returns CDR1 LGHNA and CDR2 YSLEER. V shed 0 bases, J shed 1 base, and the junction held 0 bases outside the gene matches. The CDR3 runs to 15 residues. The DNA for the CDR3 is TGCGCCAGCAGCCAAGAACTAGCGGGCACAGATACGCAGTATTTT. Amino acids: CASSQELAGTDTQYF.

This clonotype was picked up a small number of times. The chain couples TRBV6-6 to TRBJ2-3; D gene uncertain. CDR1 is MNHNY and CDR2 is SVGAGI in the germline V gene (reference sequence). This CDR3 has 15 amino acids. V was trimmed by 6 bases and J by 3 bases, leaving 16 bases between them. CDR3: CASSPGPKGTDTQYF. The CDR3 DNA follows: TGTGCCAGCAGCCCCGGACCAAAAGGAACAGATACGCAGTATTTT.

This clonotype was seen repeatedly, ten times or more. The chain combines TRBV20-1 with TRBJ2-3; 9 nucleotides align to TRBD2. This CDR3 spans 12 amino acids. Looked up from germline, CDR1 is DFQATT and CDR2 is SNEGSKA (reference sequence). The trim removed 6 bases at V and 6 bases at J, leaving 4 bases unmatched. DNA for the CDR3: TGCAGTGCGGCTAGCGGGGATGATACGCAGTATTTT. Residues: CSAASGDDTQYF.

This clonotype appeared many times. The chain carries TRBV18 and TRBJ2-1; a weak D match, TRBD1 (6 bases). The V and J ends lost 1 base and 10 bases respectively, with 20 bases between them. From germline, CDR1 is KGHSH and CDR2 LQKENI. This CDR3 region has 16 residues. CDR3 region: CASSPLGAPLGGEQFF. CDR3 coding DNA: TGTGCCAGCTCACCACTGGGGGCCCCCCTTGGTGGCGAGCAGTTCTTC.

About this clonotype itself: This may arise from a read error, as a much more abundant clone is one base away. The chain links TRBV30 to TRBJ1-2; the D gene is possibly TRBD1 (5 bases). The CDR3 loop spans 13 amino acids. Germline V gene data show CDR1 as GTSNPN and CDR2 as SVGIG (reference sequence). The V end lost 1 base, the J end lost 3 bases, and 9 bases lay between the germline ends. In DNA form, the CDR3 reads TGTGCCTGGAGTGGGGGCGGAGACTATGGCTACACCTTC. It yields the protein CAWSGGGDYGYTF.

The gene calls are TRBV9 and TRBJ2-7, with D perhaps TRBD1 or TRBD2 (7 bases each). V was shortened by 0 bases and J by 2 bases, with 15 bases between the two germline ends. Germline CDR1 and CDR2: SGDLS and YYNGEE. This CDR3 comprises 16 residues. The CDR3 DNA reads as TGTGCCAGCAGCGTAGGGGGGGGACAGATCCCCTACGAGCAGTACTTC. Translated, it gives CASSVGGGQIPYEQYF. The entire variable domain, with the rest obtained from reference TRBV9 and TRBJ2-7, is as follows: DSGVTQTPKHLITATGQRVTLRCSPRSGDLSVYWYQQSLDQGLQFLIQYYNGEERAKGNILERFSAQQFPDLHSELNLSSLELGDSALYFCASSVGGGQIPYEQYFGPGTRLTVT.

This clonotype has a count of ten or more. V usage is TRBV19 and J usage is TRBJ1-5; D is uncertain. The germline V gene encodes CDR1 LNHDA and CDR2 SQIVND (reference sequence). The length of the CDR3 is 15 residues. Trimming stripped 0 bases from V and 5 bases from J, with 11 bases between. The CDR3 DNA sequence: TGTGCCAGTAGTATAGAGTACAGTTCCTATCAGCCCCAGCATTTT. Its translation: CASSIEYSSYQPQHF.

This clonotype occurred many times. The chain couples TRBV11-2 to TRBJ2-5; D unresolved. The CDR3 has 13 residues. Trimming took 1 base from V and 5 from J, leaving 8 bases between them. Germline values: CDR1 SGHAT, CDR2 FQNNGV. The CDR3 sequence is CASSLVIGETQYF. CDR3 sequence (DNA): TGTGCCAGCAGCTTAGTGATTGGGGAGACCCAGTACTTC.

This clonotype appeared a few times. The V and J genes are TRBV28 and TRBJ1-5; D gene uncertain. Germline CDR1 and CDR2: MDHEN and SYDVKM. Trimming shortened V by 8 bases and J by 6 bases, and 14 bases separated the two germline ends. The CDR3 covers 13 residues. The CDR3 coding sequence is TGTGCCAGCGAGGAGGAGGGCAGTCAGCCCCAGCATTTT. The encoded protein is CASEEEGSQPQHF.

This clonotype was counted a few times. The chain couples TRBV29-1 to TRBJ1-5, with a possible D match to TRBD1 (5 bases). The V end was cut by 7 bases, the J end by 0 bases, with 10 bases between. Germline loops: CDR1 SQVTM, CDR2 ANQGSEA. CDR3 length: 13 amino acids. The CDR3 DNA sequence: TGCAGCGGTAACAGGTATAGCAATCAGCCCCAGCATTTT. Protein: CSGNRYSNQPQHF. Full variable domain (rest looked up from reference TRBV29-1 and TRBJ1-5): SAVISQKPSRDICQRGTSLTIQCQVDSQVTMMFWYRQQPGQSLTLIATANQGSEATYESGFVIDKFPISRPNLTFSTLTVSNMSPEDSSIYLCSGNRYSNQPQHFGDGTRLSIL.

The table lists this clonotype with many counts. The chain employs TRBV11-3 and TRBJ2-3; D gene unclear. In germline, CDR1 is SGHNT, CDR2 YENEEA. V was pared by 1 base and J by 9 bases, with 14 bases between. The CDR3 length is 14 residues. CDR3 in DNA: TGTGCCAGCAGCTTAGGGGCCGGACCTTCCACGCAGTATTTT. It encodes CASSLGAGPSTQYF.

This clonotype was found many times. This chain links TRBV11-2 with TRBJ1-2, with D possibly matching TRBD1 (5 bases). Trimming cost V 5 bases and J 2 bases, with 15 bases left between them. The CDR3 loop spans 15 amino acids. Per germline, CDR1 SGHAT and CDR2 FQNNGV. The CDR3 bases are TGTGCCAGCAGCCTCTCCAGGGAGGGAAACTATGGCTACACCTTC. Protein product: CASSLSREGNYGYTF.

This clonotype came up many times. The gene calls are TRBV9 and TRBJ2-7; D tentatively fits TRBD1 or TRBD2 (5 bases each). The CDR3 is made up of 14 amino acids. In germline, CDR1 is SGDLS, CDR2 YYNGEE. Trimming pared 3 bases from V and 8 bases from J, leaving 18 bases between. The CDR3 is CASSAGTLERQQYF. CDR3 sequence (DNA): TGTGCCAGCAGCGCCGGGACCCTCGAGAGACAGCAGTACTTC.

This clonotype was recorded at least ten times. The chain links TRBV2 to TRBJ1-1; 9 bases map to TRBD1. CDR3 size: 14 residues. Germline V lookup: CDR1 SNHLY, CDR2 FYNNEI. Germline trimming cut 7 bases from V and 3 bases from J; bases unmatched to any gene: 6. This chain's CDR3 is CASKQQGAYTEAFF. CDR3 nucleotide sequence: TGTGCCAGCAAGCAACAGGGGGCTTACACTGAAGCTTTCTTT.

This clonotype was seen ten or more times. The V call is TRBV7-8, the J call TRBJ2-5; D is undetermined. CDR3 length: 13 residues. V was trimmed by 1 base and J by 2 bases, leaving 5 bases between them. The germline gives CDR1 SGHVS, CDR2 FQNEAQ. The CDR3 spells CASSLVRQETQYF. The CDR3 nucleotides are TGTGCCAGCAGCTTAGTCAGACAAGAGACCCAGTACTTC.

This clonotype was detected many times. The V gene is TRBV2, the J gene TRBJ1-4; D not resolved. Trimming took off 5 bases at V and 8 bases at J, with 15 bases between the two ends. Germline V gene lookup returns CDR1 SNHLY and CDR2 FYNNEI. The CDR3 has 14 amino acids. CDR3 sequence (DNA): TGTGCCAGCAGTCTAACCGCCTCGAGCGAAAAACTGTTTTTT. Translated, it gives CASSLTASSEKLFF. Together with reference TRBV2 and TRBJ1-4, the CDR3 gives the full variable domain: EPEVTQTPSHQVTQMGQEVILRCVPISNHLYFYWYRQILGQKVEFLVSFYNNEISEKSEIFDDQFSVERPDGSNFTLKIRSTKLEDSAMYFCASSLTASSEKLFFGSGTQLSVL.